Listed below are T cell receptor beta chains from one sample, sequenced in a study of shared clonotypes between healthy human individuals. Sequencing was performed with immunoSEQ multiplex PCR; in TCRdb, only in-frame clones are kept and a portion is missing. This table has 1,400,000 or so clones, less than 99% appearing once. The sample was naive CD4+ T cells sorted from blood. The origin of the receptors is a man aged 25 to 40 in good health. CDR3s include the opening cysteine and the closing phenylalanine or tryptophan. Fields, in order: D gene, V gene, J gene, clone size, CDR3 protein, CDR3 DNA. A D gene is named only where the DNA matches it firmly. For some rows the clone size is stated as once, few or many, or as a class when expanded; others skip it.

d_call: NA; v_call: TRBV29-1; j_call: TRBJ2-7; clone_size: NA; cdr3_aa: CSPGGSYEQYF; cdr3_nt: TGCAGCCCCGGTGGGAGCTACGAGCAGTACTTC
d_call: NA; v_call: TRBV28; j_call: TRBJ2-7; clone_size: NA; cdr3_aa: CASSLVRAYEQYF; cdr3_nt: TGTGCCAGCAGTTTAGTCAGGGCCTACGAGCAGTACTTC
d_call: TRBD2; v_call: TRBV7-2; j_call: TRBJ2-3; clone_size: NA; cdr3_aa: CASSPARTSGGEDTQYF; cdr3_nt: TGTGCCAGCAGCCCCGCAAGGACTAGCGGGGGCGAAGATACGCAGTATTTT
d_call: NA; v_call: TRBV28; j_call: TRBJ2-7; clone_size: NA; cdr3_aa: CASSDNIYEQYF; cdr3_nt: TGTGCCAGCAGTGACAACATCTACGAGCAGTACTTC
d_call: NA; v_call: TRBV28; j_call: TRBJ1-1; clone_size: NA; cdr3_aa: CASSSGGLTNTEAFF; cdr3_nt: TGTGCCAGCAGTTCGGGCGGCCTCACGAACACTGAAGCTTTCTTT
d_call: TRBD1; v_call: TRBV7-9; j_call: TRBJ2-7; clone_size: NA; cdr3_aa: CASSARDRYEQYF; cdr3_nt: TGTGCCAGCAGCGCACGGGACAGATACGAGCAGTACTTC
d_call: TRBD1; v_call: TRBV18; j_call: TRBJ2-7; clone_size: NA; cdr3_aa: CASSPAGGLYEQYF; cdr3_nt: TGTGCCAGCTCACCAGCAGGGGGCCTCTACGAGCAGTACTTC
d_call: TRBD2; v_call: TRBV18; j_call: TRBJ2-1; clone_size: NA; cdr3_aa: CASSLRGTTNGAPEQFF; cdr3_nt: TGTGCCAGCTCACTTCGCGGGACTACAAACGGGGCTCCTGAGCAGTTCTTC
d_call: TRBD1; v_call: TRBV5-1; j_call: TRBJ2-1; clone_size: NA; cdr3_aa: CASSAGTGLRNEQFF; cdr3_nt: TGCGCCAGCAGCGCAGGGACAGGGTTGCGGAATGAGCAGTTCTTC
d_call: NA; v_call: TRBV5-6; j_call: TRBJ1-4; clone_size: NA; cdr3_aa: CASSGVATNEKLFF; cdr3_nt: TGTGCCAGCAGCGGAGTCGCAACTAATGAAAAACTGTTTTTT
d_call: NA; v_call: TRBV5-4; j_call: TRBJ2-7; clone_size: NA; cdr3_aa: CASSPRLPRTTYEQYF; cdr3_nt: TGTGCCAGCAGCCCTCGACTACCACGGACCACTTACGAGCAGTACTTC
d_call: NA; v_call: TRBV6-1; j_call: TRBJ1-2; clone_size: NA; cdr3_aa: CASSVDGAQTIGYTF; cdr3_nt: TGTGCCAGCAGTGTTGATGGCGCCCAGACTATAGGCTACACCTTC
d_call: TRBD2; v_call: TRBV5-6; j_call: TRBJ2-7; clone_size: NA; cdr3_aa: CASSPGLAGIHEQYF; cdr3_nt: TGTGCCAGCAGCCCTGGACTAGCGGGAATCCACGAGCAGTACTTC
d_call: NA; v_call: TRBV7-9; j_call: TRBJ2-1; clone_size: NA; cdr3_aa: CASSFTRNNEQFF; cdr3_nt: TGTGCCAGCAGCTTCACGCGGAACAATGAGCAGTTCTTC
d_call: TRBD2; v_call: TRBV5-4; j_call: TRBJ2-1; clone_size: NA; cdr3_aa: CASSSVAGHEQFF; cdr3_nt: TGTGCCAGCAGCTCCGTAGCGGGACATGAGCAGTTCTTC
d_call: TRBD2; v_call: TRBV2; j_call: TRBJ2-7; clone_size: once; cdr3_aa: CASMILAASYEQYF; cdr3_nt: TGTGCCAGCATGATACTAGCGGCCTCCTACGAGCAGTACTTC
d_call: NA; v_call: TRBV11-2; j_call: TRBJ2-1; clone_size: NA; cdr3_aa: CASSVVFAVNEQFF; cdr3_nt: TGTGCCAGCAGCGTGGTTTTTGCGGTCAATGAGCAGTTCTTC
d_call: NA; v_call: TRBV7-2; j_call: TRBJ2-3; clone_size: NA; cdr3_aa: CASSSLMGTQYF; cdr3_nt: TGTGCCAGCAGCTCCCTTATGGGTACGCAGTATTTT
d_call: TRBD2; v_call: TRBV14; j_call: TRBJ2-7; clone_size: NA; cdr3_aa: CASSHGNAASGSYEQYF; cdr3_nt: TGTGCCAGCAGCCATGGAAACGCGGCTAGCGGGAGTTACGAGCAGTACTTC
d_call: TRBD2; v_call: TRBV7-8; j_call: TRBJ2-7; clone_size: NA; cdr3_aa: CASSLRGGRASYEQYF; cdr3_nt: TGTGCCAGCAGCTTACGGGGCGGGAGGGCCTCCTACGAGCAGTACTTC
d_call: TRBD2; v_call: TRBV28; j_call: TRBJ2-7; clone_size: NA; cdr3_aa: CASTQGGAYEQYF; cdr3_nt: TGTGCCAGCACCCAGGGAGGGGCCTACGAGCAGTACTTC
d_call: TRBD2; v_call: TRBV5-1; j_call: TRBJ2-2; clone_size: NA; cdr3_aa: CATGLAVNTGELFF; cdr3_nt: TGCGCCACCGGACTAGCGGTGAACACCGGGGAGCTGTTTTTT
d_call: TRBD2; v_call: TRBV5-1; j_call: TRBJ2-7; clone_size: NA; cdr3_aa: CASSSLSGSLYEQYF; cdr3_nt: TGCGCCAGCAGCTCTCTTAGCGGGAGCCTCTACGAGCAGTACTTC
d_call: NA; v_call: TRBV9; j_call: TRBJ2-7; clone_size: once; cdr3_aa: CASSVVGFGEQYF; cdr3_nt: TGTGCCAGCAGCGTAGTGGGCTTCGGCGAGCAGTACTTC
d_call: NA; v_call: TRBV7-6; j_call: TRBJ2-1; clone_size: NA; cdr3_aa: CASSLVLAASTGNEQFF; cdr3_nt: TGTGCCAGCAGCTTAGTCCTAGCTGCCTCTACGGGCAATGAGCAGTTCTTC
d_call: NA; v_call: TRBV6-5; j_call: TRBJ2-1; clone_size: NA; cdr3_aa: CASSVPGLVNEQFF; cdr3_nt: TGTGCCAGCAGTGTCCCCGGATTGGTGAATGAGCAGTTCTTC
d_call: NA; v_call: TRBV9; j_call: TRBJ2-1; clone_size: NA; cdr3_aa: CASSVGGTYNEQFF; cdr3_nt: TGTGCCAGCAGCGTAGGGGGGACCTACAATGAGCAGTTCTTC
d_call: NA; v_call: TRBV10-1; j_call: TRBJ1-5; clone_size: NA; cdr3_aa: CASSESFQPQHF; cdr3_nt: TGCGCCAGCAGTGAGTCTTTTCAGCCCCAGCATTTT
d_call: NA; v_call: TRBV30; j_call: TRBJ2-1; clone_size: NA; cdr3_aa: CAWSVGHYNEQFF; cdr3_nt: TGTGCCTGGAGTGTTGGCCATTACAATGAGCAGTTCTTC
d_call: TRBD1; v_call: TRBV29-1; j_call: TRBJ2-3; clone_size: NA; cdr3_aa: CSVFPSGGQTDTQYF; cdr3_nt: TGCAGCGTGTTCCCCTCAGGGGGCCAGACAGATACGCAGTATTTT
d_call: NA; v_call: TRBV5-1; j_call: TRBJ1-3; clone_size: NA; cdr3_aa: CASSLAPYRDNSGNTIYF; cdr3_nt: TGCGCCAGCAGCTTGGCCCCCTACCGGGACAACTCTGGAAACACCATATATTTT
d_call: TRBD2; v_call: TRBV4-3; j_call: TRBJ2-1; clone_size: NA; cdr3_aa: CASSPSGTHYNEQFF; cdr3_nt: TGCGCCAGCAGCCCAAGCGGGACCCATTACAATGAGCAGTTCTTC
d_call: TRBD2; v_call: TRBV2; j_call: TRBJ2-1; clone_size: NA; cdr3_aa: CASSVVGGLAFGEQFF; cdr3_nt: TGTGCCAGCAGTGTAGTTGGGGGACTAGCGTTTGGTGAGCAGTTCTTC
d_call: NA; v_call: TRBV4-1; j_call: TRBJ2-1; clone_size: NA; cdr3_aa: CASSQASDYNEQFF; cdr3_nt: TGCGCCAGCAGCCAAGCATCTGATTACAATGAGCAGTTCTTC
d_call: NA; v_call: TRBV7-6; j_call: TRBJ2-2; clone_size: NA; cdr3_aa: CASSLWDGTTGELFF; cdr3_nt: TGTGCCAGCAGCTTATGGGACGGAACCACCGGGGAGCTGTTTTTT
d_call: TRBD2; v_call: TRBV5-1; j_call: TRBJ2-1; clone_size: NA; cdr3_aa: CASSLEGLAGGEQFF; cdr3_nt: TGCGCCAGCAGCTTGGAGGGACTAGCGGGAGGGGAGCAGTTCTTC
d_call: NA; v_call: TRBV4-3; j_call: TRBJ2-1; clone_size: NA; cdr3_aa: CASSQDRVGNEQFF; cdr3_nt: TGCGCCAGCAGCCAAGACAGGGTGGGGAATGAGCAGTTCTTC
d_call: NA; v_call: TRBV21-1; j_call: TRBJ2-7; clone_size: NA; cdr3_aa: CASPNEQYF; cdr3_nt: TGTGCCAGCCCAAACGAGCAGTACTTC
d_call: NA; v_call: TRBV10-3; j_call: TRBJ1-3; clone_size: NA; cdr3_aa: CAISVGNTIYF; cdr3_nt: TGTGCCATCAGTGTTGGAAACACCATATATTTT
d_call: NA; v_call: TRBV7-2; j_call: TRBJ1-5; clone_size: NA; cdr3_aa: CASSPRSNQPQHF; cdr3_nt: TGTGCCAGCAGCCCACGGAGCAATCAGCCCCAGCATTTT
d_call: NA; v_call: TRBV5-1; j_call: TRBJ1-5; clone_size: NA; cdr3_aa: CASSLDGDQPQHF; cdr3_nt: TGCGCCAGCAGCTTGGACGGGGATCAGCCCCAGCATTTT
d_call: NA; v_call: TRBV5-1; j_call: TRBJ2-2; clone_size: NA; cdr3_aa: CASSSQNTGELFF; cdr3_nt: TGCGCCAGCAGCTCCCAAAACACCGGGGAGCTGTTTTTT
d_call: TRBD2; v_call: TRBV27; j_call: TRBJ2-1; clone_size: NA; cdr3_aa: CASSIAGIRLNEQFF; cdr3_nt: TGTGCCAGCAGTATAGCGGGAATCCGTTTGAATGAGCAGTTCTTC
d_call: NA; v_call: TRBV5-8; j_call: TRBJ2-6; clone_size: NA; cdr3_aa: CASSLGTRSGANVLTF; cdr3_nt: TGTGCCAGCAGCCTGGGGACTCGCTCTGGGGCCAACGTCCTGACTTTC
d_call: NA; v_call: TRBV28; j_call: TRBJ2-4; clone_size: NA; cdr3_aa: CASSTLGDLKNIQYF; cdr3_nt: TGTGCCAGCAGCACCCTCGGGGACCTCAAAAACATTCAGTACTTC
d_call: NA; v_call: TRBV7-9; j_call: TRBJ1-1; clone_size: NA; cdr3_aa: CASSLPTSGTNTEAFF; cdr3_nt: TGTGCCAGCAGCTTACCAACATCCGGGACGAACACTGAAGCTTTCTTT
d_call: NA; v_call: TRBV10-3; j_call: TRBJ2-6; clone_size: NA; cdr3_aa: CAISQTACIQSRANVLTF; cdr3_nt: TGTGCCATCAGTCAGACGGCCTGTATACAAAGTCGGGCCAACGTCCTGACTTTC
d_call: TRBD1; v_call: TRBV5-1; j_call: TRBJ2-7; clone_size: few; cdr3_aa: CASSLGDRDYEQYF; cdr3_nt: TGCGCCAGCAGCTTGGGGGACAGGGACTACGAGCAGTACTTC